A selection of T cell receptor beta chains follows, all from one sample in a study of blood T cell repertoires in COVID-19. The table came from immunoSEQ multiplex PCR; TCRdb's copy has only in-frame clones and leaves some out. The data hold hundreds of thousands of clones, with 70% to 90% observed a single time. Input material: PBMCs or T cells enriched from blood (not recorded which). These receptors were taken from a man aged 30 to 45 with acute COVID-19. The CDR3 runs from the conserved cysteine through the conserved F or W. Fields, in order: CDR3 protein, CDR3 DNA, clone size, J gene, V gene, D gene. The D gene is left open where the match is weak. The size entry is marked missing in some rows and otherwise reads once, few, many or a size class.

CDR3aa: CASSLARSADTQYF
CDR3nt: TGTGCCAGCAGCTTAGCGAGGAGTGCAGATACGCAGTATTTT
abundance: -
j_gene: TRBJ2-3
v_gene: TRBV7-9
d_gene: -

CDR3aa: CASRAAGQGFNYGYTF
CDR3nt: TGTGCCAGTAGGGCCGCCGGACAGGGCTTTAACTATGGCTACACCTTC
abundance: once
j_gene: TRBJ1-2
v_gene: TRBV19
d_gene: TRBD1

CDR3aa: CASRTTGVNGYTF
CDR3nt: TGTGCCAGCAGGACTACAGGGGTTAATGGCTACACCTTC
abundance: -
j_gene: TRBJ1-2
v_gene: TRBV9
d_gene: TRBD1

CDR3aa: CASSSPTGGYEQYF
CDR3nt: TGTGCCAGCAGTTCCCCGACAGGGGGCTACGAGCAGTACTTC
abundance: few
j_gene: TRBJ2-7
v_gene: TRBV6-5
d_gene: TRBD1

CDR3aa: CASSQNSGGRREQFF
CDR3nt: TGTGCCAGCAGCCAGAATTCGGGGGGGCGCCGGGAGCAGTTCTTC
abundance: -
j_gene: TRBJ2-1
v_gene: TRBV4-2
d_gene: TRBD2

CDR3aa: CAVKTETEAFF
CDR3nt: TGTGCCGTCAAGACAGAAACTGAAGCTTTCTTT
abundance: -
j_gene: TRBJ1-1
v_gene: TRBV10-3
d_gene: -

CDR3aa: CASQLTARTDNQPQHF
CDR3nt: TGTGCCAGCCAGCTTACGGCCCGGACAGATAATCAGCCCCAGCATTTT
abundance: -
j_gene: TRBJ1-5
v_gene: TRBV7-6
d_gene: -

CDR3aa: CASDRGDGEQYF
CDR3nt: TGTGCCAGTGACAGGGGGGATGGCGAGCAGTACTTC
abundance: -
j_gene: TRBJ2-7
v_gene: TRBV6-5
d_gene: TRBD1

CDR3aa: CASSFIRGVNTEAFF
CDR3nt: TGTGCCAGCAGCTTTATTCGGGGGGTGAACACTGAAGCTTTCTTT
abundance: -
j_gene: TRBJ1-1
v_gene: TRBV13
d_gene: -

CDR3aa: CASSQPTGIRGYTF
CDR3nt: TGCGCCAGCAGCCAACCTACAGGGATCAGAGGCTACACCTTC
abundance: -
j_gene: TRBJ1-2
v_gene: TRBV4-1
d_gene: -

CDR3aa: CASSLSYLSYEQYF
CDR3nt: TGTGCCAGCAGTTTATCGTACCTATCCTACGAGCAGTACTTC
abundance: -
j_gene: TRBJ2-7
v_gene: TRBV27
d_gene: -

CDR3aa: CASRERGGRETQYF
CDR3nt: TGTGCCAGCAGAGAGCGGGGGGGCCGAGAGACCCAGTACTTC
abundance: -
j_gene: TRBJ2-5
v_gene: TRBV2
d_gene: TRBD2

CDR3aa: CASSLEGPF
CDR3nt: TGTGCCAGCAGTTTGGAGGGCCCTTTC
abundance: -
j_gene: TRBJ1-2
v_gene: TRBV12-3/TRBV12-4
d_gene: -

CDR3aa: CASSQGGLLGKNIQYF
CDR3nt: TGTGCCAGCAGCCAGGGAGGGTTATTGGGCAAAAACATTCAGTACTTC
abundance: -
j_gene: TRBJ2-4
v_gene: TRBV3-1/TRBV3-2
d_gene: TRBD2

CDR3aa: CASSLVGGNQPQHF
CDR3nt: TGTGCCAGCAGCTTAGTAGGGGGCAATCAGCCCCAGCATTTT
abundance: -
j_gene: TRBJ1-5
v_gene: TRBV7-9
d_gene: -

CDR3aa: CASSQDDSGNNEQFF
CDR3nt: TGTGCCAGCAGCCAAGACGATAGCGGAAACAATGAGCAGTTCTTC
abundance: -
j_gene: TRBJ2-1
v_gene: TRBV3-1/TRBV3-2
d_gene: -

CDR3aa: CATSDPGQGDKNEQFF
CDR3nt: TGTGCCACCAGTGACCCGGGACAGGGAGATAAGAATGAGCAGTTCTTC
abundance: -
j_gene: TRBJ2-1
v_gene: TRBV24-1
d_gene: TRBD1

CDR3aa: CASGGGDTEAFF
CDR3nt: TGTGCCTCAGGAGGGGGGGACACTGAAGCTTTCTTT
abundance: -
j_gene: TRBJ1-1
v_gene: TRBV12-3/TRBV12-4
d_gene: -

CDR3aa: CASSAQQGAMETQYF
CDR3nt: TGTGCCAGCAGCGCTCAACAGGGGGCAATGGAGACCCAGTACTTC
abundance: -
j_gene: TRBJ2-5
v_gene: TRBV9
d_gene: TRBD1

CDR3aa: CASSPDRGEKLFF
CDR3nt: TGTGCCAGCAGCCCGGACAGGGGAGAGAAACTGTTTTTT
abundance: -
j_gene: TRBJ1-4
v_gene: TRBV7-3
d_gene: TRBD1

CDR3aa: CASSLWGQGEGGYTF
CDR3nt: TGTGCCAGCAGTCTATGGGGACAGGGGGAAGGTGGCTACACCTTC
abundance: -
j_gene: TRBJ1-2
v_gene: TRBV6-5
d_gene: TRBD1

CDR3aa: CASSQASGATEAFF
CDR3nt: TGCGCCAGCAGCCAAGCGAGTGGGGCCACTGAAGCTTTCTTT
abundance: -
j_gene: TRBJ1-1
v_gene: TRBV4-1
d_gene: -

CDR3aa: CASSPRSGGNQPQHF
CDR3nt: TGTGCCAGCTCACCACGGTCCGGGGGCAATCAGCCCCAGCATTTT
abundance: -
j_gene: TRBJ1-5
v_gene: TRBV18
d_gene: -

CDR3aa: CASSSFPAGHGYTF
CDR3nt: TGTGCCAGCAGTTCCTTCCCCGCAGGGCATGGCTACACCTTC
abundance: -
j_gene: TRBJ1-2
v_gene: TRBV27
d_gene: -

CDR3aa: CASSPVDSGELGKLFF
CDR3nt: TGTGCCAGCTCGCCCGTTGACTCAGGGGAGTTAGGAAAACTGTTTTTT
abundance: -
j_gene: TRBJ1-4
v_gene: TRBV18
d_gene: -

CDR3aa: CASSIGGTGNNEQFF
CDR3nt: TGTGCCAGTAGTATAGGTGGGACAGGGAACAATGAGCAGTTCTTC
abundance: -
j_gene: TRBJ2-1
v_gene: TRBV19
d_gene: TRBD1

CDR3aa: CASSILWGRQTEAFF
CDR3nt: TGTGCCAGTAGTATTTTATGGGGCCGGCAGACTGAAGCTTTCTTT
abundance: -
j_gene: TRBJ1-1
v_gene: TRBV19
d_gene: -

CDR3aa: CAWSNLGGRNEKLFF
CDR3nt: TGTGCCTGGAGTAACCTTGGGGGGAGAAATGAAAAACTGTTTTTT
abundance: -
j_gene: TRBJ1-4
v_gene: TRBV30
d_gene: -

CDR3aa: CASSAGLAGIGELFF
CDR3nt: TGTGCCAGCAGCGCGGGACTAGCGGGGATCGGGGAGCTGTTTTTT
abundance: few
j_gene: TRBJ2-2
v_gene: TRBV7-9
d_gene: TRBD2

CDR3aa: CASSELAGGLDTQYF
CDR3nt: TGTGCCAGCAGTGAACTAGCGGGGGGGTTAGATACGCAGTATTTT
abundance: -
j_gene: TRBJ2-3
v_gene: TRBV2
d_gene: TRBD2

CDR3aa: CASSQGQGWQPQHF
CDR3nt: TGTGCCAGCAGCCAGGGACAGGGGTGGCAGCCCCAGCATTTT
abundance: once
j_gene: TRBJ1-5
v_gene: TRBV11-2
d_gene: TRBD1

CDR3aa: CSAIEAGGPVTDTQYF
CDR3nt: TGCAGTGCTATTGAAGCGGGGGGCCCCGTCACAGATACGCAGTATTTT
abundance: -
j_gene: TRBJ2-3
v_gene: TRBV20-1
d_gene: TRBD2

CDR3aa: CASSYSGLLSSGANVLTF
CDR3nt: TGTGCCAGCAGCTATTCGGGACTCCTGAGCTCTGGGGCCAACGTCCTGACTTTC
abundance: -
j_gene: TRBJ2-6
v_gene: TRBV7-3
d_gene: -

CDR3aa: CASSHLDKEEKLFF
CDR3nt: TGCGCCAGCAGCCATCTGGACAAGGAGGAAAAACTGTTTTTT
abundance: -
j_gene: TRBJ1-4
v_gene: TRBV4-1
d_gene: -

CDR3aa: CASSCDRARYEQYF
CDR3nt: TGTGCCAGCAGCTGTGACAGGGCACGATACGAGCAGTACTTC
abundance: -
j_gene: TRBJ2-7
v_gene: TRBV3-1/TRBV3-2
d_gene: TRBD1

CDR3aa: CASSRQGLDTGELFF
CDR3nt: TGTGCCAGCAGTCGACAGGGCCTCGACACCGGGGAGCTGTTTTTT
abundance: once
j_gene: TRBJ2-2
v_gene: TRBV28
d_gene: TRBD1

CDR3aa: CASSLEQGSNYGYTF
CDR3nt: TGTGCCAGCAGCTTAGAACAGGGGAGCAACTATGGCTACACCTTC
abundance: -
j_gene: TRBJ1-2
v_gene: TRBV7-9
d_gene: TRBD1

CDR3aa: CASSSLGGSYEQYF
CDR3nt: TGTGCCAGCAGCTCCCTGGGGGGGTCCTACGAGCAGTACTTC
abundance: -
j_gene: TRBJ2-7
v_gene: TRBV7-9
d_gene: TRBD2

CDR3aa: CASSLRVSGANVLTF
CDR3nt: TGTGCCAGCAGCTTGCGGGTGTCTGGGGCCAACGTCCTGACTTTC
abundance: -
j_gene: TRBJ2-6
v_gene: TRBV5-6
d_gene: -

CDR3aa: CATVGQYSGNTIYF
CDR3nt: TGTGCCACCGTCGGACAGTACTCTGGAAACACCATATATTTT
abundance: few
j_gene: TRBJ1-3
v_gene: TRBV28
d_gene: -

CDR3aa: CATSREPPGQGARTQYF
CDR3nt: TGTGCCACCAGCAGAGAGCCGCCGGGACAGGGGGCTCGTACGCAGTATTTT
abundance: -
j_gene: TRBJ2-3
v_gene: TRBV15
d_gene: TRBD1

CDR3aa: CASRFDTYNSPLHF
CDR3nt: TGTGCCAGTAGATTTGACACCTATAATTCACCCCTCCACTTT
abundance: -
j_gene: TRBJ1-6
v_gene: TRBV19
d_gene: -

CDR3aa: CASSLAGGGDGYTF
CDR3nt: TGCGCCAGCAGCTTGGCAGGGGGTGGCGATGGCTACACCTTC
abundance: -
j_gene: TRBJ1-2
v_gene: TRBV5-1
d_gene: TRBD1

CDR3aa: CASSLAQASGNTIYF
CDR3nt: TGCGCCAGCAGCTTGGCTCAGGCCTCTGGAAACACCATATATTTT
abundance: -
j_gene: TRBJ1-3
v_gene: TRBV5-1
d_gene: -

CDR3aa: CASSLTSTSGGAYRDTQYF
CDR3nt: TGTGCCAGCAGCTTGACGTCCACTAGCGGGGGGGCCTATAGAGATACGCAGTATTTT
abundance: -
j_gene: TRBJ2-3
v_gene: TRBV7-6
d_gene: TRBD2

CDR3aa: CATSRGGQSYGYTF
CDR3nt: TGTGCCACCAGCAGAGGGGGACAGTCCTATGGCTACACCTTC
abundance: -
j_gene: TRBJ1-2
v_gene: TRBV15
d_gene: TRBD1

CDR3aa: CASSSGTGLNQPQHF
CDR3nt: TGTGCCAGCAGCTCCGGGACAGGGCTCAATCAGCCCCAGCATTTT
abundance: -
j_gene: TRBJ1-5
v_gene: TRBV7-2
d_gene: TRBD1

CDR3aa: CASSQGQINSPLHF
CDR3nt: TGTGCCAGCAGCCAGGGACAGATCAATTCACCCCTCCACTTT
abundance: -
j_gene: TRBJ1-6
v_gene: TRBV5-4
d_gene: TRBD1